This T cell receptor (beta chain) stems from a study of memory CD4+ T cells and cytomegalovirus serostatus. The CDR3 runs to 15 residues. Germline V lookup: CDR1 MNHEY, CDR2 SMNVEV (reference sequence). Trimming removed 1 base at V and 0 bases at J, with 10 bases between. Data came from immunoSEQ multiplex PCR; TCRdb stores just in-frame clones and leaves some out. The sample has 50,000 to 75,000 clones, 75% to 90% seen once; the top ten hold over 0.7%. Single viable CD3+CD4+CD8-CD45RO+ cells were sorted as the memory CD4+ T cells. This TCR derives from an adult in good health and CMV-seronegative. The sequencing sample was made of memory CD4+ T cells from blood. The rearrangement uses TRBV27 and TRBJ2-7, with D tentatively TRBD2 (6 bases). The CDR3 here is CASSLLGEASYEQYF. CDR3 nucleotide sequence: TGTGCCAGCAGTTTATTGGGGGAGGCCTCCTACGAGCAGTACTTC.